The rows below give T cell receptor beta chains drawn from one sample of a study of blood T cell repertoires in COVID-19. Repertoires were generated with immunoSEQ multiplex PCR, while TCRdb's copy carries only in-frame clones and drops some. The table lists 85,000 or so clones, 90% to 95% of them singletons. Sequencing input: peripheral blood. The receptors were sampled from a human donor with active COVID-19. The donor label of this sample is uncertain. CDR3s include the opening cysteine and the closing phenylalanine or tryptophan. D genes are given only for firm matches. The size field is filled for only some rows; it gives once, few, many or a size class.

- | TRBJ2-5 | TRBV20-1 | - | CSASPPETQYF | TGCAGTGCTAGTCCCCCGGAGACCCAGTACTTC
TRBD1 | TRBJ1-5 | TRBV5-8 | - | CASSFTGDYQPQHF | TGTGCCAGCAGCTTTACAGGGGACTATCAGCCCCAGCATTTT
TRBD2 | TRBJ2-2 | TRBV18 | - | CASSQTSVSDTGELFF | TGTGCCAGCTCGCAAACTAGCGTTAGTGACACCGGGGAGCTGTTTTTT
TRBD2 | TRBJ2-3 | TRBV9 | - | CASSVAGSGRDTQYF | TGTGCCAGCAGCGTAGCTGGTAGCGGGAGGGATACGCAGTATTTT
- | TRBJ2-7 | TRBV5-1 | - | CASSLRGTEGEQYF | TGCGCCAGCAGCTTGAGGGGGACCGAGGGCGAGCAGTACTTC
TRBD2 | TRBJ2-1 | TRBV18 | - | CASSLIAGYNEQFF | TGTGCCAGCTCACTAATAGCGGGTTACAATGAGCAGTTCTTC
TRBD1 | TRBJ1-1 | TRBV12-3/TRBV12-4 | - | CASSRDRLDAFF | TGTGCCAGCAGCAGGGACAGGCTGGACGCTTTCTTT
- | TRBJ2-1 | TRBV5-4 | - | CASSLDSFTEQFF | TGTGCCAGCAGTTTGGACAGCTTTACTGAGCAGTTCTTC
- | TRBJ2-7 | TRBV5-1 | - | CASSLQLAQYEQYF | TGCGCCAGCAGCTTGCAACTAGCACAGTACGAGCAGTACTTC
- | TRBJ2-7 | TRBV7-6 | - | CASSLVSGVSHEQYF | TGTGCCAGCAGCTTAGTATCAGGGGTCTCCCACGAGCAGTACTTC
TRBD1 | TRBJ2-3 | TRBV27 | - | CASSLATGLSTDTQYF | TGTGCCAGCAGTTTGGCGACAGGGCTTAGCACAGATACGCAGTATTTT
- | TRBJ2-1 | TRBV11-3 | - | CASSLDLRSRQEQFF | TGTGCCAGCAGCTTAGATCTAAGGTCTAGACAGGAGCAGTTCTTC
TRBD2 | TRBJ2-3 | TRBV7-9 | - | CASSSRTRIPTDTQYF | TGTGCCAGCAGCTCAAGGACTAGGATCCCCACAGATACGCAGTATTTT
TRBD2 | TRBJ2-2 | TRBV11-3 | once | CASSPPGGRDTGELFF | TGTGCCAGCAGCCCCCCGGGGGGGCGGGACACCGGGGAGCTGTTTTTT
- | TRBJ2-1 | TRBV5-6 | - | CASSSRMLYNEQFF | TGTGCCAGCAGCTCGCGTATGCTCTACAATGAGCAGTTCTTC
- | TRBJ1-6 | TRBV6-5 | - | CASSYRQGNSPLHF | TGTGCCAGCAGTTACCGGCAGGGGAATTCACCCCTCCACTTT
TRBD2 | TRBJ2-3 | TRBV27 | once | CASILTYRGVSTDTQYF | TGTGCCAGCATTCTAACATACCGGGGGGTTAGCACAGATACGCAGTATTTT
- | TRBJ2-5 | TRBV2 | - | CASRRAGTQYF | TGTGCCAGCAGGAGGGCTGGGACCCAGTACTTC
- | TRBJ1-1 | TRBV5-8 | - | CASARNQGTEAFF | TGTGCCAGCGCGCGGAATCAGGGCACTGAAGCTTTCTTT
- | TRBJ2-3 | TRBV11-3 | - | CASSQRAGTNTDTQYF | TGTGCCAGCAGCCAGAGAGCCGGGACAAACACAGATACGCAGTATTTT
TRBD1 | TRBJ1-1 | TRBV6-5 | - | CASSYVGQGVSEAFF | TGTGCCAGCAGTTACGTGGGACAGGGGGTTAGTGAAGCTTTCTTT
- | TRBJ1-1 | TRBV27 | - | CASSFTVKDTEAFF | TGTGCCAGCAGTTTCACAGTTAAGGACACTGAAGCTTTCTTT
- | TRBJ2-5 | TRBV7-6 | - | CASSLGFRRGQETQYF | TGTGCCAGCAGCTTAGGCTTCCGGCGGGGCCAAGAGACCCAGTACTTC
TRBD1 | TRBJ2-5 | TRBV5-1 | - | CASKIDPGQRETQYF | TGCGCCAGCAAAATAGATCCGGGACAGAGAGAGACCCAGTACTTC
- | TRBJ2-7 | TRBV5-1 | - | CASSLVTVPGNYEQYF | TGCGCCAGCAGCTTGGTAACGGTCCCGGGAAACTACGAGCAGTACTTC
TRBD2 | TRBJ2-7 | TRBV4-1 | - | CASSQAGLAGNYEQYF | TGCGCCAGCAGCCAAGCGGGACTAGCGGGAAATTACGAGCAGTACTTC
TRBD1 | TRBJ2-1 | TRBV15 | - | CATSRPFKGQSLQSEQFF | TGTGCCACCAGCAGACCTTTCAAGGGACAGTCCTTACAAAGTGAGCAGTTCTTC
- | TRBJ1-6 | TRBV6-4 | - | CASSNTRGRGNSPLHF | TGTGCCAGCAGCAATACTCGGGGCAGGGGTAATTCACCCCTCCACTTT
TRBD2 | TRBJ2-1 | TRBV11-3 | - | CASSLVLAGGLNEQFF | TGTGCCAGCAGCTTAGTACTAGCGGGAGGGCTCAATGAGCAGTTCTTC
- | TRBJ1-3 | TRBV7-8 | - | CASSLSGVGNTIYF | TGTGCCAGCAGCTTGTCAGGGGTTGGAAACACCATATATTTT
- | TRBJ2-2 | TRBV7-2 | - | CASSLAGAHDTGELFF | TGTGCCAGCAGCTTAGCAGGGGCCCACGACACCGGGGAGCTGTTTTTT
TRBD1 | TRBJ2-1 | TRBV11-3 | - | CASRDRDRAYNEQFF | TGTGCCAGCAGGGACCGGGACAGAGCCTACAATGAGCAGTTCTTC
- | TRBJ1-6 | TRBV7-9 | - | CASSFTGSPLHF | TGTGCCAGCAGCTTTACAGGTTCACCCCTCCACTTT
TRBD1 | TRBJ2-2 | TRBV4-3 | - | CASSRTGPGELFF | TGCGCCAGCAGCCGGACAGGGCCCGGGGAGCTGTTTTTT
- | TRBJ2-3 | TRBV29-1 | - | CSVDYTDTQYF | TGCAGCGTCGACTACACAGATACGCAGTATTTT